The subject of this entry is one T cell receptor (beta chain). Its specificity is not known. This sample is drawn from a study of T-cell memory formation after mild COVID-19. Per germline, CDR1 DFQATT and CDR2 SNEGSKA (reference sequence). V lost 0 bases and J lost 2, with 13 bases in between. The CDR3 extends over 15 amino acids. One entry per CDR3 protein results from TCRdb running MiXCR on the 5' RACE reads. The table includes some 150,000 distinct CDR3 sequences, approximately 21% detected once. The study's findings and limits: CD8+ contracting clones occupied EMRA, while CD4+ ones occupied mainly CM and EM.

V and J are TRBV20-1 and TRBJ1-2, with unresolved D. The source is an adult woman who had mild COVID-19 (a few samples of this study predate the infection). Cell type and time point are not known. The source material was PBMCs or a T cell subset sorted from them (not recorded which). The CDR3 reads CSARDYGEKNYGYTF. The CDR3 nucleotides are TGCAGTGCTAGAGATTATGGCGAAAAAAACTATGGCTACACCTTC.